A selection of T cell receptor beta chains follows, all from one sample in a study of blood T cell repertoires in COVID-19. Clones were sequenced by immunoSEQ multiplex PCR, and TCRdb holds only the in-frame ones, with some missing. The table lists 56,000 or so clones, roughly 84% of them singletons, with 4.5% to 7% in the top ten. Source material: peripheral blood. Every receptor here comes from a woman between 70 and 85 years old with acute or convalescent COVID-19. Both conserved end residues are part of each CDR3. The D gene is left open where the match is weak. The size of a clone is reported for some rows only, either as once, few or many, or as a class for expanded clones.

D gene,clone size,V gene,J gene,CDR3 DNA,CDR3 protein
.,few,TRBV2,TRBJ1-4,TGTGCCAGCCTCGGACAGTCAAATGAAAAACTGTTTTTT,CASLGQSNEKLFF
.,.,TRBV7-8,TRBJ1-3,TGTGCCAGCAGCACCCGCGTGGAGATTCTCTCTGGAAACACCATATATTTT,CASSTRVEILSGNTIYF
.,.,TRBV7-2,TRBJ1-6,TGTGCCAGCAGCTTAATGACAGATCGGACACCCCTCCACTTT,CASSLMTDRTPLHF
.,few,TRBV18,TRBJ1-2,TGTGCCAGCTCACCAAGGGACACCTATGGCTACACCTTC,CASSPRDTYGYTF
.,.,TRBV2,TRBJ2-2,TGTGCCAGCAATGGCGATGGGCCCGGGGAGCTGTTTTTT,CASNGDGPGELFF
TRBD2,.,TRBV30,TRBJ2-2,TGTGCCTGGAGTAGCGGGGGGCTGACCGGGGAGCTGTTTTTT,CAWSSGGLTGELFF
.,.,TRBV2,TRBJ2-7,TGTGCCAGCAGTGGTACTAGCCCAACCTACGAGCAGTACTTC,CASSGTSPTYEQYF
.,few,TRBV4-1,TRBJ1-2,TGCGCCAGCAGCCAAAGGGACTCCACTGGCTACACCTTC,CASSQRDSTGYTF
.,few,TRBV2,TRBJ2-3,TGTGCCAGCAGTGAACTCATCGGACTAGGGGGAACAGATACGCAGTATTTT,CASSELIGLGGTDTQYF
.,.,TRBV4-1,TRBJ2-3,TGCGCCAGCAGCCAAGATCAATGGGGCGGGGTAACAGATACGCAGTATTTT,CASSQDQWGGVTDTQYF
.,.,TRBV7-2,TRBJ1-3,TGTGCCAGCAGCTTAAACAGGGAAAACACCATATATTTT,CASSLNRENTIYF
TRBD2,.,TRBV9,TRBJ2-7,TGTGCCAGCAGCCCTTTGGGGGGGTTCTGGGAGCAGTACTTC,CASSPLGGFWEQYF
TRBD1,.,TRBV18,TRBJ1-2,TGTGCCAGCTCAACCGACAGGGCTAACTATGGCTACACCTTC,CASSTDRANYGYTF
.,once,TRBV27,TRBJ1-1,TGTGCCAGCACCCCGGGATTCTTCTCGAACACTGAAGCTTTCTTT,CASTPGFFSNTEAFF
TRBD2,.,TRBV2,TRBJ2-7,TGTGCCAGCGCCGGGACTAGCGGGGGGGCGGAGTACTTC,CASAGTSGGAEYF
.,.,TRBV5-1,TRBJ2-3,TGCGCCAGCAGTCCCGAGCCGAGCACAGATACGCAGTATTTT,CASSPEPSTDTQYF
.,.,TRBV28,TRBJ1-2,TGTGCCAGCAGTTCAACGACACGTCTGGGCGGCTACACCTTC,CASSSTTRLGGYTF
TRBD1,.,TRBV9,TRBJ2-7,TGTGCCAGCAGCCCCGGGACAGGGCGCAACGAGCAGTACTTC,CASSPGTGRNEQYF
.,.,TRBV5-4,TRBJ2-1,TGTGCCAGCAGCTTGGGACAGGCTGGGCGCAATGAGCAGTTCTTC,CASSLGQAGRNEQFF
.,.,TRBV3-1/TRBV3-2,TRBJ1-3,TGTGCCAGCAGCCTCTCGACAGGCCTTCGCTCTGGAAACACCATATATTTT,CASSLSTGLRSGNTIYF
TRBD2,.,TRBV7-9,TRBJ2-7,TGTGCCAGCAGCTTTGGGAGGGACGAGCAGTACTTC,CASSFGRDEQYF
TRBD2,.,TRBV10-3,TRBJ2-1,TGTGCCATCAGGACGACGGGGGGGCGCGAGGTTTCCTACAATGAGCAGTTCTTC,CAIRTTGGREVSYNEQFF
.,once,TRBV5-1,TRBJ1-3,TGCGCCAGCAAAGCGGGGCCCGAATCTGGAAACACCATATATTTT,CASKAGPESGNTIYF
.,.,TRBV3-1/TRBV3-2,TRBJ1-6,TGTGCCAGCAGAGAACTGACAAATTCACCCCTCCACTTT,CASRELTNSPLHF
TRBD2,few,TRBV5-8,TRBJ2-3,TGTGCCAGCAGCCCCGGGGGGACCGACACAGATACGCAGTATTTT,CASSPGGTDTDTQYF
TRBD2,.,TRBV5-1,TRBJ2-3,TGCGCCAGCAGCTACGAGGGACTAGCGGGGAACACAGATACGCAGTATTTT,CASSYEGLAGNTDTQYF
.,few,TRBV6-5,TRBJ2-3,TGTGCCAGCAGCCGGACAGCCACCACAGATACGCAGTATTTT,CASSRTATTDTQYF
.,.,TRBV19,TRBJ1-3,TGTGCCAGTAGTATGCAGGGGGGAAACACCATATATTTT,CASSMQGGNTIYF
TRBD2,.,TRBV4-3,TRBJ2-3,TGCGCCAGCAGCCAAGATGAGGCTAGCGGGGAGACAGATACGCAGTATTTT,CASSQDEASGETDTQYF
TRBD1,.,TRBV9,TRBJ2-7,TGTGCCAGCAGCGTAACCCCAGGGGGCCAGCAGTACTTC,CASSVTPGGQQYF
.,.,TRBV19,TRBJ2-3,TGTGCCAGTACAGGGGATGTCGGCACAGATACGCAGTATTTT,CASTGDVGTDTQYF
TRBD2,.,TRBV5-5,TRBJ2-5,TGTGCCAGCAGCTTGTTTAGTTCTAGCGGGATGGAGACCCAGTACTTC,CASSLFSSSGMETQYF
TRBD1,.,TRBV11-3,TRBJ2-7,TGTGCCAGCAGCGACTTGCGGACAGGGGTCTACGAGCAGTACTTC,CASSDLRTGVYEQYF
TRBD1,.,TRBV7-8,TRBJ1-6,TGTGCCAGCAGGCCCAGGGACAGGGTTAATTCACCCCTCCACTTT,CASRPRDRVNSPLHF
.,.,TRBV5-1,TRBJ2-7,TGCGCCAGCAGCTTGAGAAGGAGCTCCTACGAGCAGTACTTC,CASSLRRSSYEQYF
TRBD1,.,TRBV2,TRBJ1-6,TGTGCCAGCATCGGGACAGGGGGCTCACCCCTCCACTTT,CASIGTGGSPLHF
.,.,TRBV3-1/TRBV3-2,TRBJ1-1,TGTGCCAGCAGCCAAGTGGTAGGGCAGGGGACTGAAGCTTTCTTT,CASSQVVGQGTEAFF
TRBD1,once,TRBV4-1,TRBJ1-5,TGCGCCAGCAGCCAAGCGGCCGGGGGGACAGGGTTAAGGGGACAGCCCCAGCATTTT,CASSQAAGGTGLRGQPQHF
TRBD2,.,TRBV3-1/TRBV3-2,TRBJ2-1,TGTGCCAGCAGCCCAGGGGAAACTAGCGGGGGAAGGACCTACAATGAGCAGTTCTTC,CASSPGETSGGRTYNEQFF
TRBD1,.,TRBV5-1,TRBJ2-3,TGCGCCAGCAGCTTGCTGGGACAGCCGATCACAGATACGCAGTATTTT,CASSLLGQPITDTQYF
TRBD1,once,TRBV4-1,TRBJ2-3,TGCGCCAGCAGCCAACAAACGACAGGGGGATACGGCATCGGTACGCAGTATTTT,CASSQQTTGGYGIGTQYF
.,.,TRBV3-1/TRBV3-2,TRBJ2-6,TGTGCCAGCAGCACCCGAGGGGGTAGGGCCAACGTCCTGACTTTC,CASSTRGGRANVLTF
.,.,TRBV3-1/TRBV3-2,TRBJ1-1,TGTGCCAGCAGCCAAGACGAACGGGTGGACACTGAAGCTTTCTTT,CASSQDERVDTEAFF
.,.,TRBV7-9,TRBJ1-6,TGTGCCAGCAGCTTCGACGAGACTCGTCCCCTCCACTTT,CASSFDETRPLHF
.,.,TRBV7-2,TRBJ2-6,TGTGCCAGCAGCTTAATGTCTTCCTCTGGGGCCAACGTCCTGACTTTC,CASSLMSSSGANVLTF
.,few,TRBV28,TRBJ2-3,TGTGCCAGTTCTTACCAGGGGGAGGAGGATACGCAGTATTTT,CASSYQGEEDTQYF
TRBD1,.,TRBV6-4,TRBJ2-2,TGTGCCAGCAGCGCCGGGACAGGAAACACCGGGGAGCTGTTTTTT,CASSAGTGNTGELFF
.,once,TRBV2,TRBJ2-2,TGTGCCAGCAGTGAGCGTCCTAACACCGGGGAGCTGTTTTTT,CASSERPNTGELFF